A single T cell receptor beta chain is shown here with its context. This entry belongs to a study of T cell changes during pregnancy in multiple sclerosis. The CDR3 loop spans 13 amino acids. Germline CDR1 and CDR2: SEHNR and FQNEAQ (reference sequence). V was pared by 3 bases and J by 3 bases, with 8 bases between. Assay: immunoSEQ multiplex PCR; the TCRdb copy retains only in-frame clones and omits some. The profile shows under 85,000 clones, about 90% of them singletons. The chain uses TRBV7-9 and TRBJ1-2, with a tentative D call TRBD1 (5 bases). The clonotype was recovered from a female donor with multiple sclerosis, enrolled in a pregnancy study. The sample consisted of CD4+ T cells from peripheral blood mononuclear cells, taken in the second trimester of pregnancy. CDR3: CASSLGGDYGYTF. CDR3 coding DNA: TGTGCCAGCAGCTTGGGGGGAGACTATGGCTACACCTTC. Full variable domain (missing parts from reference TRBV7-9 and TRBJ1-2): DTGVSQNPRHKITKRGQNVTFRCDPISEHNRLYWYRQTLGQGPEFLTYFQNEAQLEKSRLLSDRFSAERPKGSFSTLEIQRTEQGDSAMYLCASSLGGDYGYTFGSGTRLTVV.